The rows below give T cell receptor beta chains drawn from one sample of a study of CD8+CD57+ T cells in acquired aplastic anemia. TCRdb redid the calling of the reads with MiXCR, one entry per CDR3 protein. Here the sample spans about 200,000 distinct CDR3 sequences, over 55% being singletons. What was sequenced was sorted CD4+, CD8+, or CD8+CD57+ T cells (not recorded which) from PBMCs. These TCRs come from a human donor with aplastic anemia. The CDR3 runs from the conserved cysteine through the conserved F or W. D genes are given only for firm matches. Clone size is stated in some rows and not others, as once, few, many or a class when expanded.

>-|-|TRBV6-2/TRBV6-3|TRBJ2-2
CASCRDPTTSGELFF
TGTGCCAGCTGTCGGGACCCAACTACGAGCGGGGAGCTGTTTTTT
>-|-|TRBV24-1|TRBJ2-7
CATSDPSDLGGEQYF
TGTGCCACCAGTGATCCCTCGGACCTAGGGGGCGAGCAGTACTTC
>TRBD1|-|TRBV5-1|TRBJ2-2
CASSVTGVNTGELFF
TGCGCCAGCAGCGTTACAGGGGTGAACACCGGGGAGCTGTTTTTT
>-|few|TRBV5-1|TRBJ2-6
CASRSGQGANVLTF
TGCGCCAGCAGGTCCGGACAGGGGGCCAACGTCCTGACTTTC
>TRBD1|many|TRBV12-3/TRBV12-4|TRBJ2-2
CASSWTGVTGELFF
TGTGCCAGCAGCTGGACAGGGGTGACCGGGGAGCTGTTTTTT
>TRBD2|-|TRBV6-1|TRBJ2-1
CASSESSGAYNEQFF
TGTGCCAGCAGTGAATCTAGCGGGGCTTACAATGAGCAGTTCTTC
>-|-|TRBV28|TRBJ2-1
CASSFASNEQFF
TGTGCCAGCAGTTTTGCGTCGAATGAGCAGTTCTTC
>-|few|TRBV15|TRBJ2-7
CATSRDFGSNYEQYF
TGTGCCACCAGCAGAGATTTCGGCTCTAACTACGAGCAGTACTTC
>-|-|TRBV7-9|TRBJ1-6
CASSLADNSPLHF
TGTGCCAGCAGCTTAGCCGACAATTCACCCCTCCACTTT
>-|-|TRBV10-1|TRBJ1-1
CASSESRYQKNTEAFF
TGCGCCAGCAGTGAGTCGAGGTACCAGAAGAACACTGAAGCTTTCTTT
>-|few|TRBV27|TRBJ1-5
CASSGLGNQPQHF
TGTGCCAGCAGTGGATTAGGCAATCAGCCCCAGCATTTT
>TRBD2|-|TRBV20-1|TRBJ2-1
CSGGSGTYNEQFF
TGCAGTGGAGGAAGCGGGACCTACAATGAGCAGTTCTTC
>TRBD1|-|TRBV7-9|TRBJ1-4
CATNQGENEKLFF
TGTGCCACAAACCAGGGGGAGAATGAAAAACTGTTTTTC
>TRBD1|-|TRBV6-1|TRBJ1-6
CASVDGQGNSPLHF
TGTGCCAGCGTCGACGGACAGGGAAATTCACCCCTCCACTTT
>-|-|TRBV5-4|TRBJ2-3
CASSSAGAADTQYF
TGTGCCAGCAGCTCCGCGGGGGCAGCAGATACGCAGTATTTT
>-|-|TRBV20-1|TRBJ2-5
CSAKTGEETQYF
TGCAGTGCTAAGACCGGTGAAGAGACCCAGTACTTC
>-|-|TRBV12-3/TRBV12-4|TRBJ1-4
CASSHIKLFF
TGTGCCAGCAGCCACATAAAACTGTTTTTT
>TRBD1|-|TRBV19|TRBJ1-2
CASSRQGALTYGYTF
TGTGCCAGTAGTAGGCAGGGGGCTCTTACCTATGGCTACACCTTC
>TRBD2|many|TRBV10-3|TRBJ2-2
CAIRTSRGANTGELFF
TGTGCCATCAGGACCTCACGGGGGGCGAACACCGGGGAGCTGTTTTTT
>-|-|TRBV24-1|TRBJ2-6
CATSTEISGANVLTF
TGTGCCACCTCGACAGAAATCTCTGGGGCCAACGTCCTGACTTTC
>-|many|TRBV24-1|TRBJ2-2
CATSDAPGQSGTTNTGELFF
TGTGCCACCAGTGATGCTCCGGGACAGAGCGGGACTACGAACACTGGGGAGCTGTTTTTT
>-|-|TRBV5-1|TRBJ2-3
CASSSNRASTDTQYF
TGCGCCAGCAGCTCCAACAGGGCTAGCACAGATACGCAGTATTTT
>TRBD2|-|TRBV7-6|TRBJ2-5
CASSFGLAGGETQYF
TGTGCCAGCAGCTTCGGACTAGCGGGAGGAGAGACCCAGTACTTC
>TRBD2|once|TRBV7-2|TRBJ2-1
CASSSLAGGSYNEQFF
TGTGCCAGCAGCTCACTAGCGGGGGGGTCCTACAATGAGCAGTTCTTC
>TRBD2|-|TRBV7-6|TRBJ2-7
CASSLGGTSGAYEQYF
TGTGCCAGCAGCTTAGGCGGGACTAGCGGGGCCTACGAGCAGTACTTC
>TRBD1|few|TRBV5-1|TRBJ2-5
CASSLDRGGETQYF
TGCGCCAGCAGCTTGGACAGGGGTGGGGAGACCCAGTACTTC
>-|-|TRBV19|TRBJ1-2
CASSIHGLRGDYGYTF
TGTGCCAGTAGTATTCATGGATTGAGGGGGGACTATGGCTACACCTTC
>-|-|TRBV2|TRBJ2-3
CASTLTRDTDTQYF
TGTGCCAGCACCTTGACCAGGGACACAGATACGCAGTATTTT
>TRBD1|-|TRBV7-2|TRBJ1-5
CASSLVGQGSLPQHF
TGTGCCAGCAGCTTAGTGGGACAGGGCTCTCTGCCCCAGCATTTT
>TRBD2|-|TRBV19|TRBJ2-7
CASSSGSLYEQYF
TGTGCCAGTAGTAGCGGGAGCCTCTACGAGCAGTACTTC
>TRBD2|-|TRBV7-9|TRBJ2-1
CASSLALAGSYNEQFF
TGTGCCAGCAGCTTAGCACTAGCGGGGTCCTACAATGAGCAGTTCTTC
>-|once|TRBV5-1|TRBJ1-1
CASSGLRGVTEAFF
TGCGCCAGCAGCGGACTTCGGGGGGTTACTGAAGCTTTCTTT
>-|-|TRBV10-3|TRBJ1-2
CAISELDPILGGYGYTF
TGTGCCATCAGTGAACTAGACCCGATCTTGGGGGGCTATGGCTACACCTTC
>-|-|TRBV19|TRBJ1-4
CASSIDRSTNEKLFF
TGTGCCAGTAGTATCGACAGGTCAACTAATGAAAAACTGTTTTTT
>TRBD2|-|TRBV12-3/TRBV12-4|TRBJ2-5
CASSVGIAGSQETQYF
TGTGCCAGCAGCGTAGGTATAGCGGGATCCCAAGAGACCCAGTACTTC
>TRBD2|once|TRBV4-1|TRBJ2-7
CASSQELAGASYEQYF
TGCGCCAGCAGCCAGGAACTAGCGGGGGCCTCCTACGAGCAGTACTTC
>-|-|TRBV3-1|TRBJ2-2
CASSPLRDYGELFF
TGTGCCAGCAGCCCCCTCAGGGATTACGGGGAGCTGTTTTTT
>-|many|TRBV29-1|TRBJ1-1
CSVEDSLEAFF
TGCAGCGTTGAAGACTCGCTGGAAGCTTTCTTT